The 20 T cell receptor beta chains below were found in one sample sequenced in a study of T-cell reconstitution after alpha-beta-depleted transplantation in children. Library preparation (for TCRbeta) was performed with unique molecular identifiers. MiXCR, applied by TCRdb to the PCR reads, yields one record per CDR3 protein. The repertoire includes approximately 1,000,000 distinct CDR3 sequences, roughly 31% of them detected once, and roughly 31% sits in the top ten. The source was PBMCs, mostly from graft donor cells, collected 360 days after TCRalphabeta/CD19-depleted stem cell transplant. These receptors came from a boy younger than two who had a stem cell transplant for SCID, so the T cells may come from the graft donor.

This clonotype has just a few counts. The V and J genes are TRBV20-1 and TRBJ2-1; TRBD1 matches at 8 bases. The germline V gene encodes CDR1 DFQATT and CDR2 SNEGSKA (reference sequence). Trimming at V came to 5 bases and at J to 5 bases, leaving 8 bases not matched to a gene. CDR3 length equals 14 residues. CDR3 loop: CSAPQRTGHNEQFF. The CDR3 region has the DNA TGCAGTGCTCCCCAACGGACAGGGCACAATGAGCAGTTCTTC.

This CDR3 reads CASSLGGTGEAFF. DNA for the CDR3: TGTGCCAGCAGTTTAGGGGGGACAGGGGAAGCTTTCTTT. This chain joins TRBV28 and TRBJ1-1, with 9 nucleotides matching TRBD1. Germline V gene sequence: CDR1 MDHEN, CDR2 SYDVKM. The CDR3 runs 13 residues. Trimming took 2 bases from V and 8 from J; bases not matched to a gene: 3.

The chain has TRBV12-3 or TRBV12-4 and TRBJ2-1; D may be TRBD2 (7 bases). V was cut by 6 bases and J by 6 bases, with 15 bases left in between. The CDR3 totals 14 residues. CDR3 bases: TGTGCCAGCAGCGGGGGGCGGAAAGTCAATGAGCAGTTCTTC. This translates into CASSGGRKVNEQFF.

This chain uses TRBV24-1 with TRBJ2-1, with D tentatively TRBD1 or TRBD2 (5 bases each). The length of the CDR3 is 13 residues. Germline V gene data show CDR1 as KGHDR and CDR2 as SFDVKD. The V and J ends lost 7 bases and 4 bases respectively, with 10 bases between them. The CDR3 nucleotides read TGTGCCACCAGCGGGACCCTGTACAATGAGCAGTTCTTC. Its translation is CATSGTLYNEQFF.

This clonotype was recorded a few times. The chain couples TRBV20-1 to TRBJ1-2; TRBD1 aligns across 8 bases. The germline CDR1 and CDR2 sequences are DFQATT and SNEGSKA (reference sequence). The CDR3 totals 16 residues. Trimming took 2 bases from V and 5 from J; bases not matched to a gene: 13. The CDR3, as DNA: TGCAGTGCTAGACCATCGACAGGGGAAGACGGGTATGGCTACACCTTC. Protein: CSARPSTGEDGYGYTF.

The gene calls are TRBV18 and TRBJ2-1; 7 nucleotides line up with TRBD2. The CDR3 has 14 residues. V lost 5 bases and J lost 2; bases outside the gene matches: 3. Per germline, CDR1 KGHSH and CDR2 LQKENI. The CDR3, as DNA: TGTGCCAGCTCAGGGACTATCACCTACAATGAGCAGTTCTTC. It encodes CASSGTITYNEQFF.

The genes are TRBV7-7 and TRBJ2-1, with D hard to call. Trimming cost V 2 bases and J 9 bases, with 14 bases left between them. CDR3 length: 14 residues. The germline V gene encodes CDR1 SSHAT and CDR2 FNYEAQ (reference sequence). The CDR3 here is CASSLRADWGEQFF. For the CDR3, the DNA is TGTGCCAGCAGCTTAAGGGCGGATTGGGGTGAGCAGTTCTTC. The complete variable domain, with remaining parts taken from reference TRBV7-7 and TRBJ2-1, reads GAGVSQSPRYKVTKRGQDVTLRCDPISSHATLYWYQQALGQGPEFLTYFNYEAQPDKSGLPSDRFSAERPEGSISTLTIQRTEQRDSAMYRCASSLRADWGEQFFGPGTRLTVL.

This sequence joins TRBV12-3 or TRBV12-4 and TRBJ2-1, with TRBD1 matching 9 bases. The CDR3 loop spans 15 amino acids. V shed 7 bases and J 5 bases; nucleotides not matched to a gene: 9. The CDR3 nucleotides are TGTGCCAGCACCCTAACCGGGACAGGGAACAATGAGCAGTTCTTC. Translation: CASTLTGTGNNEQFF.

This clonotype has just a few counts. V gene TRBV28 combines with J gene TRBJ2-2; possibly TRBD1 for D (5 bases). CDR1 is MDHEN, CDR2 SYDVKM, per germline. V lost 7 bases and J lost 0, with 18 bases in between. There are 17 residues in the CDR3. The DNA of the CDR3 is TGTGCCAGCACCTCCACCCAGGGTCTCCCGAACACCGGGGAGCTGTTTTTT. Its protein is CASTSTQGLPNTGELFF.

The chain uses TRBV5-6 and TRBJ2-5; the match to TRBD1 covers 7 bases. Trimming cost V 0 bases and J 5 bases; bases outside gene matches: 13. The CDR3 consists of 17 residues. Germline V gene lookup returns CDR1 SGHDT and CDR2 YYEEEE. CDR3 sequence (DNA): TGTGCCAGCAGCTTGGACAGGGGACCGCCCTATGTGGAGACCCAGTACTTC. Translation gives CASSLDRGPPYVETQYF.

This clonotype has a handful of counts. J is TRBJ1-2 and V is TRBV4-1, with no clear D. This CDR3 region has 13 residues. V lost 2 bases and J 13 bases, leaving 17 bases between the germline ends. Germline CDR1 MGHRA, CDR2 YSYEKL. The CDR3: CASSQQERSSGTF. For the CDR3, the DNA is TGCGCCAGCAGCCAACAGGAACGTTCTTCGGGCACCTTC.

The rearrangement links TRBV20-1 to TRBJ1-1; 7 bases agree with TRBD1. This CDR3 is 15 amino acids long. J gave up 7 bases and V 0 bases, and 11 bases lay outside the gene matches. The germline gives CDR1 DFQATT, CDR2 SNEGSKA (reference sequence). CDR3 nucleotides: TGCAGTGCTAGAGATCGCTTAGGGGGACAGTTTGAAGCTTTCTTT. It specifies CSARDRLGGQFEAFF.

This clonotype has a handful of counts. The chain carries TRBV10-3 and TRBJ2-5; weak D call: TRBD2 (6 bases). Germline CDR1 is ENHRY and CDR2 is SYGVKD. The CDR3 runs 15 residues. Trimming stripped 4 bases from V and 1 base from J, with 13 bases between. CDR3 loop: CAISGSGTSQETQYF. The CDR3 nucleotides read TGTGCCATCAGTGGATCGGGGACTTCCCAAGAGACCCAGTACTTC.

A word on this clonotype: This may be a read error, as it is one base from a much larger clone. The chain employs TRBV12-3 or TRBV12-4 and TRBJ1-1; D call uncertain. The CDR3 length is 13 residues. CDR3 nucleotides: TGTGCCAGCAGTTTTCAGGTGAACTCTGAAGCTTTCTTT. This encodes CASSFQVNSEAFF.

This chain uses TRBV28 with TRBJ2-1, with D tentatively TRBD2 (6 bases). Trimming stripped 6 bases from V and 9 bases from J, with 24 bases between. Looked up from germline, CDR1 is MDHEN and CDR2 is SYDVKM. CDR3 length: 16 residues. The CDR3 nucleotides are TGTGCCAGCAGCCCCGGGCTCGTCTGGGGGGTGGGTGAGCAGTTCTTC. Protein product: CASSPGLVWGVGEQFF.

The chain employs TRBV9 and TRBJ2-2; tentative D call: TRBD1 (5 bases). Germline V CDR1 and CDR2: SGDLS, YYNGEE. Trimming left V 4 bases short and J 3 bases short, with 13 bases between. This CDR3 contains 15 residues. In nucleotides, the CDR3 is TGTGCCAGCAGCCCCTCCAGGGTGTACACCGGGGAGCTGTTTTTT. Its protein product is CASSPSRVYTGELFF.

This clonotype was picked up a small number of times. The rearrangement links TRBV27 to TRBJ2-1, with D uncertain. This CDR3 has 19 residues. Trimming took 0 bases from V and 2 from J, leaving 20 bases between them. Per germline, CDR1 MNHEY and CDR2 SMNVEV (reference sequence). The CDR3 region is CASSLSPFGQAAPYNEQFF. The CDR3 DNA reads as TGTGCCAGCAGTTTATCCCCTTTCGGCCAGGCCGCCCCCTACAATGAGCAGTTCTTC.

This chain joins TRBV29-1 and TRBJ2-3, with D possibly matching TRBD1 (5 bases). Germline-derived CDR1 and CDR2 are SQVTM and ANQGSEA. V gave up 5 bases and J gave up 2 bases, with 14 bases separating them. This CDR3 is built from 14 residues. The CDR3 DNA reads TGCAGCGTTACCAGGGTCCGAAACACAGATACGCAGTATTTT. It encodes CSVTRVRNTDTQYF.

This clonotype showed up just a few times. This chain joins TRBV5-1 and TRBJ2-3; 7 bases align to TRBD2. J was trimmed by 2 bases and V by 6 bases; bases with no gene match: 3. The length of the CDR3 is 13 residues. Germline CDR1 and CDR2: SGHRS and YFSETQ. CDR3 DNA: TGCGCCAGCAAGGAGCGGGACACAGATACGCAGTATTTT. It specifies CASKERDTDTQYF.

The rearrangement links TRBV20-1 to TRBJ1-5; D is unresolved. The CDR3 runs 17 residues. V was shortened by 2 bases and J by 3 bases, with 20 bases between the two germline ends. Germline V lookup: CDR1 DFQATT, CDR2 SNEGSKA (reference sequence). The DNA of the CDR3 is TGCAGTGCTAGACCCCGAGTGGGGTCGAAAGTCAATCAGCCCCAGCATTTT. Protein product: CSARPRVGSKVNQPQHF.